This record concerns one T cell receptor (beta chain) sequence. Its matching antigen is unknown. PCR involved 60 Vbeta and 13 Jbeta primers. Using immunoSEQ multiplex PCR, the repertoire was profiled, and TCRdb retains in-frame clones only, with some absent. Seen here are over 150,000 clones, about three quarters observed once, and the top ten hold about 4%. The sample originates from a study of cytomegalovirus exposure and HLA in healthy donors. Across the whole study: Among some 400 genotyped donors, 65% to 90% fell in the Caucasian-associated ancestry cluster. Points from the study as a whole: Most of the CMV-associated TCR beta chains (in a later analysis) appeared to be HLA-restricted. Previously analyzed data showed that most TCR beta V segments were productive at a frequency of about 90% or about 30%. Available immune exposure information was restricted to CMV serostatus only.

V was cut by 6 bases and J by 0 bases, with 11 bases left in between. From germline, CDR1 is MNHNY and CDR2 SVGAGI (reference sequence). The CDR3 spans 14 residues. What was sequenced was PBMCs. The sequence was collected from a woman aged 40 to 50 in good health and CMV-seronegative. This rearrangement joins TRBV6-6 to TRBJ1-1, with a weak D call TRBD1 (6 bases). The CDR3 coding sequence is TGTGCCAGCAGCCACAGGGTCATGAACACTGAAGCTTTCTTT. It encodes CASSHRVMNTEAFF.